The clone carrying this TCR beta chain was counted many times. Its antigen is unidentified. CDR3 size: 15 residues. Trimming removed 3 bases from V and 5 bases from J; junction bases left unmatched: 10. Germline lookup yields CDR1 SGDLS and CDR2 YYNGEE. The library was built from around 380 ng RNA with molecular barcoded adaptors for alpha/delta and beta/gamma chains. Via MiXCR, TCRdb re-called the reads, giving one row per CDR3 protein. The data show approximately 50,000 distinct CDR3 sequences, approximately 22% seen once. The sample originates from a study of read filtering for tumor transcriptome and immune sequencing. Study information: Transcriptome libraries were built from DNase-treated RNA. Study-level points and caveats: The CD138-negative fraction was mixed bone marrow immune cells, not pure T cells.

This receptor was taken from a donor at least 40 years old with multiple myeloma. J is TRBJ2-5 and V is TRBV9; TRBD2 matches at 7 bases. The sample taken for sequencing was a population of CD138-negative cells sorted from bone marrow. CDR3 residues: CASSDPASGVETQYF. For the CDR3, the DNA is TGTGCCAGCAGCGACCCGGCTAGCGGAGTGGAGACCCAGTACTTC.